Listed here are 10 T cell receptor beta chains from one sample, sequenced in a study of spatial heterogeneity in lung cancer. In TCRdb, the 5' RACE reads were re-called with MiXCR into one record per CDR3 protein. Among approximately 100,000 distinct CDR3 sequences listed, roughly 19% were seen once. Time point defined: blood at routine non-recurrence follow-up after resection. The sample in question was PBMCs, obtained at follow-up. The receptors were gathered from a male donor with early-stage non-small cell lung cancer.

This clonotype showed up just a few times. The chain uses TRBV28 and TRBJ2-3; possible D gene TRBD2, 5 bases. The CDR3 extends over 12 amino acids. The V end was cut by 6 bases, the J end by 4 bases, with 8 bases between. Germline V lookup: CDR1 MDHEN, CDR2 SYDVKM. The CDR3 loop reads CASRAAADTQYF. The CDR3 DNA reads TGTGCCAGCAGAGCGGCCGCAGATACGCAGTATTTT.

Only a few counts were recorded for this clonotype. The genes are TRBV18 and TRBJ2-5; perhaps D is TRBD1 or TRBD2 (5 bases each). The germline V and J ends were trimmed by 5 bases and 2 bases, with 12 bases remaining between them. Germline CDR1 and CDR2: KGHSH and LQKENI. The CDR3 length is 14 residues. This CDR3 is CASSSGTVQETQYF. As DNA, the CDR3 is TGTGCCAGCTCATCCGGGACGGTGCAAGAGACCCAGTACTTC.

The chain links TRBV12-3 or TRBV12-4 to TRBJ1-5; D call uncertain. Between the trimmed V and J ends, which lost 6 bases and 15 bases, there was a span of 27 bases. CDR3 length: 15 residues. The CDR3 sequence: CASRLRGSPLELLHF. The CDR3 DNA reads TGTGCCAGCAGATTACGCGGCAGTCCCCTAGAACTTTTGCATTTT.

This clonotype was seen repeatedly, ten times or more. CDR3 DNA: TGTGCCATCAGGATTCAGGGGGAGCCGGGGGTAGGCACTGAAGCTTTCTTT. Its translation is CAIRIQGEPGVGTEAFF. The V and J genes are TRBV10-3 and TRBJ1-1; 7 bases agree with TRBD1. The germline gives CDR1 ENHRY, CDR2 SYGVKD. Losses at the gene ends were 6 bases for V and 4 bases for J; bases not matched to a gene: 17. This CDR3 comprises 17 residues.

This clonotype showed up many times. CDR3 DNA: TGTGCCAGCAGCTTCCGGACAGGGGGCCCGATGGTGGATGGCTACACCTTC. This encodes CASSFRTGGPMVDGYTF. The chain combines TRBV11-2 with TRBJ1-2, with 11 bases that match TRBD1. CDR3 size: 17 residues. Germline loops: CDR1 SGHAT, CDR2 FQNNGV. V lost 3 bases to trimming and J lost 6 bases; unmatched junction nucleotides: 12.

This chain connects TRBV28 to TRBJ2-1, with D unresolved. This CDR3 contains 15 residues. Germline-derived CDR1 and CDR2 are MDHEN and SYDVKM. Deletions cut 5 bases from V and 0 bases from J, with 11 bases between. The DNA for the CDR3 is TGTGCCAGCAGTGTAGTGGAGAGCTCCTACAATGAGCAGTTCTTC. This gives the protein CASSVVESSYNEQFF. Full variable domain (rest looked up from reference TRBV28 and TRBJ2-1): DVKVTQSSRYLVKRTGEKVFLECVQDMDHENMFWYRQDPGLGLRLIYFSYDVKMKEKGDIPEGYSVSREKKERFSLILESASTNQTSMYLCASSVVESSYNEQFFGPGTRLTVL.

This clonotype was seen a few times. V and J are TRBV5-1 and TRBJ2-3, with a weak D call TRBD2 (5 bases). The ends were cut back, 0 bases at V and 1 base at J, with 9 bases in the middle. CDR3 length equals 15 residues. Germline CDR1 is SGHRS and CDR2 is YFSETQ. The CDR3 bases are TGCGCCAGCAGCTTGGCCGGTAGCGGCACAGATACGCAGTATTTT. This sequence encodes CASSLAGSGTDTQYF.

This clonotype was seen once. This could be a read error, since a much larger clone is one nucleotide away. V is TRBV5-1 and J is TRBJ2-5; TRBD1 matches at 9 bases. The CDR3 runs to 13 residues. V was pared by 4 bases and J by 4 bases, with 2 bases of the junction left unmatched. Germline values: CDR1 SGHRS, CDR2 YFSETQ. DNA of the CDR3: TGCGCCAGCAGCACGGACAGGGGAGAGACCCAGTACTTC. Protein sequence: CASSTDRGETQYF.

The genes are TRBV4-1 and TRBJ2-2; weak D call: TRBD2 (5 bases). V lost 1 base and J lost 5, with 11 bases in between. Germline V gives CDR1 MGHRA, CDR2 YSYEKL. The CDR3 spans 15 residues. CDR3 bases: TGCGCCAGCAGCCAAGGGACTGATAAGACCGGGGAGCTGTTTTTT. Its translation: CASSQGTDKTGELFF.

This clonotype has only a few counts. V and J are TRBV6-5 and TRBJ2-3, with 16 bases identical to TRBD2. This CDR3 is 21 amino acids long. Germline V gene sequence: CDR1 MNHEY, CDR2 SVGAGI. J lost 3 bases, V lost 2 bases, and 14 bases had no gene match. CDR3 sequence reads: CASSYGGLGTSGRAGTDTQYF. The CDR3 nucleotides are TGTGCCAGCAGTTACGGCGGATTAGGGACTAGCGGGAGGGCCGGGACAGATACGCAGTATTTT.